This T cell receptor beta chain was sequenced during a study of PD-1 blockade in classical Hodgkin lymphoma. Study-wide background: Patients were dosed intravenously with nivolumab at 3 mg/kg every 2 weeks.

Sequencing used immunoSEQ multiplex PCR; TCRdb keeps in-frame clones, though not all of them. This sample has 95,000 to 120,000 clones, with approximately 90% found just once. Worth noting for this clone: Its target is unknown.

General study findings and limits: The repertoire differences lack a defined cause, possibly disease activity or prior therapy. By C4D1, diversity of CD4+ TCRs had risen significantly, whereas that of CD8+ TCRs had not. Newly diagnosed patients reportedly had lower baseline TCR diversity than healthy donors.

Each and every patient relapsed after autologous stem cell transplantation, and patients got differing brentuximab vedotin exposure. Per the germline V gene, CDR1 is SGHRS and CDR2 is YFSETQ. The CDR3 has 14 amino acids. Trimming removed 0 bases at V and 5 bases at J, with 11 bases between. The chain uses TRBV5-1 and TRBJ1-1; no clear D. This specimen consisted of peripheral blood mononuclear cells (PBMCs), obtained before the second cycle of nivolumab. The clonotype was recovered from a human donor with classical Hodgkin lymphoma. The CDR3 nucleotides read TGCGCCAGCAGCTTGGTTCGTTTGGATACTGAAGCTTTCTTT. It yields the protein CASSLVRLDTEAFF.